A single sample is the source of the 10 T cell receptor beta chains below, sequenced in a study of breast tumors, draining lymph nodes, adjacent tissues. TCRdb called the multiplex PCR reads again in MiXCR, with one record for every CDR3 protein. The sample has approximately 28,000 distinct CDR3 sequences, roughly 63% seen once. Material for sequencing was breast tumor tissue. Receptors were obtained from a female donor with breast cancer. Some clones in this sample may be carry-over from other donors' samples.

At least ten counts were recorded for this clonotype. The chain has TRBV6-1 and TRBJ1-5, with D unresolved. Germline CDR1 is MNHNS and CDR2 is SASEGT. The V and J ends lost 2 bases and 1 base respectively, with 9 bases between them. CDR3 length: 15 residues. CDR3 nucleotides: TGTGCCAGCAGTGAACAGGTTCTAAGCAATCAGCCCCAGCATTTT. This encodes CASSEQVLSNQPQHF.

This clonotype occurred a few times. The chain employs TRBV16 and TRBJ1-1; D is unclear. Germline V lookup: CDR1 KGHSY, CDR2 FQNENV. The germline V and J ends were trimmed by 7 bases and 0 bases, with 9 bases remaining between them. The CDR3 is 13 amino acids. CDR3 in DNA: TGTGCCAGCACCCTATTCCTGAACACTGAAGCTTTCTTT. It is translated as CASTLFLNTEAFF.

The CDR3, as DNA: TGTGCCAGCAGTTACTCGGGGACAGGGGATTCACCCCTCCACTTT. This encodes CASSYSGTGDSPLHF. The V and J genes are TRBV6-6 and TRBJ1-6, with 10 bases that match TRBD1. The germline V gene encodes CDR1 MNHNY and CDR2 SVGAGI (reference sequence). This CDR3 comprises 15 residues. V gave up 0 bases and J gave up 8 bases; unmatched junction bases: 1.

The rearrangement uses TRBV20-1 and TRBJ2-1; 7 bases are shared with TRBD1. Trimming cost V 0 bases and J 3 bases; bases outside gene matches: 5. This CDR3 has 15 amino acids. Germline CDR1 is DFQATT and CDR2 is SNEGSKA (reference sequence). As DNA, the CDR3 is TGCAGTGCTAGAGACCCGGGACAGATCTACAATGAGCAGTTCTTC. This gives the protein CSARDPGQIYNEQFF.

This clonotype was seen repeatedly, ten times or more. This sequence may be a read error, since a much larger clone differs from it by one base. The DNA for the CDR3 is TGTGCCAGCGGGCACAACCTAGCGGGGAGCTCCTACGAGCAGTACTTC. It translates to CASGHNLAGSSYEQYF. The chain couples TRBV6-5 to TRBJ2-7; 9 nucleotides match TRBD2. The ends lost 8 bases at V and 0 bases at J; junction bases unmatched: 11. The germline V gene has CDR1 MNHEY and CDR2 SVGAGI. The CDR3 spans 16 residues.

About this clonotype itself: The junction does not match germline at one end; this may be a read error. The V and J genes are TRBV7-9 and TRBJ1-1; a weak D match, TRBD1 (6 bases). Germline CDR1 is SEHNR and CDR2 is FQNEAQ (reference sequence). This CDR3 comprises 16 residues. As DNA, the CDR3 is TGTGCCAGCAGCTCCAACCTCAGGGGAGGGACCACTGAACCTTTCTTT. Translating gives CASSSNLRGGTTEPFF.

In its sample, this clonotype is medium-sized. This chain links TRBV29-1 with TRBJ2-3, with 9 bases identical to TRBD1. Unmatched junction bases numbered 8, after V lost 3 bases and J lost 4 bases. CDR1 and CDR2 (germline): SQVTM, ANQGSEA. CDR3 length equals 15 residues. The DNA of the CDR3 is TGCAGCGTTGAGGCGGACAGGGGATGGGCAGATACGCAGTATTTT. Translating it yields CSVEADRGWADTQYF.

The chain uses TRBV19 and TRBJ2-6; 8 positions agree with TRBD1. Losses at the gene ends were 8 bases for V and 2 bases for J; bases not matched to a gene: 11. This CDR3 has 17 amino acids. Looked up from germline, CDR1 is LNHDA and CDR2 is SQIVND (reference sequence). The CDR3 here is CASDLGQGKAGANVLTF. CDR3 in DNA: TGTGCCAGTGACCTCGGACAGGGAAAGGCTGGGGCCAACGTCCTGACTTTC.

CDR3 sequence: CATSRDTLGSGYNEQFF. Written as DNA, the CDR3 is TGTGCCACCAGCAGAGATACATTGGGCAGTGGGTACAATGAGCAGTTCTTC. The chain uses TRBV15 and TRBJ2-1; D uncertain. This CDR3 is built from 17 residues. Germline-derived CDR1 and CDR2 are LNHNV and YYDKDF (reference sequence). V was clipped by 0 bases and J by 4 bases, with 16 bases between them.

This clonotype was detected ten times or more. CDR3 in DNA: TGCGCCAGCAGCAGAGGGACAGGGAACACCGGGGAGCTGTTTTTT. It specifies CASSRGTGNTGELFF. The gene calls are TRBV5-1 and TRBJ2-2; 8 bases align to TRBD1. This CDR3 contains 15 residues. Germline CDR1 and CDR2: SGHRS and YFSETQ. V trimming: 4 bases; J trimming: 1 base; junction bases outside the gene matches: 3.